The present TCR beta chain was sequenced within a study of siplizumab effects on memory and regulatory T cells. Per sample, the assay covered roughly 9.2 x 10^4 TCR templates. Sequencing used immunoSEQ multiplex PCR; TCRdb keeps in-frame clones, though not all of them. The sample consists of roughly 60,000 clones, 80% to 95% of them appearing once. About this clone: The antigen remains undetermined.

The CDR3 contains 13 residues. V dropped 1 base and J dropped 5 bases, with 8 bases sitting between them. Germline V gene sequence: CDR1 SNHLY, CDR2 FYNNEI. General study findings and limits: Memory T cells appeared less diverse than naive cells, which seemed to contribute substantially to alloresponse.

J is TRBJ2-5 and V is TRBV2; D unclear. This TCR derives from a human donor in good health. Sequenced input: CD8+ T cells sorted from blood. The CDR3 coding sequence is TGTGCCAGCAGTGAAGTGCAGCACGAGACCCAGTACTTC. It specifies CASSEVQHETQYF.